These 12 T cell receptor beta chains originate from one sample sequenced in a study of beta chain features in type 1 diabetes listed by TCRdb under 2018. What the authors observed across the whole study: In all four CD4+ subsets, TCRB CDR3 length was moderately but significantly shorter in type 1 diabetes patients.

Which antigens these TCRs recognize remains unknown. Libraries were constructed by the immunoSEQ multiplex PCR assay. The entire amount of isolated RNA was reverse transcribed using the High Capacity cDNA Reverse Transcription Kit, so the sequenced TCRB transcripts were expressed ones. TCRdb stores this immuneACCESS table with in-frame sequences only. Part of the clones is absent; in the studies checked, under half of the shortfall reflects unresolved V genes, and no reason is known for the rest. The sample table shows roughly 730,000 clones, and under 15% are seen once. The top ten clonotypes cover about 0.02% of the sample. Material for sequencing was naive CD4+ T cells from blood. Taken with the paper, the label for cell subset or site translates to: true naive CD4+ T cells. The receptor source for this set is a man between 18 and 29 years old with type 1 diabetes.

This clone was detected only a few times. The chain links TRBV20-1 to TRBJ1-2; the D is unclear. The CDR3 has 11 amino acids. V lost 4 bases and J 5 bases, leaving 8 bases between the germline ends. Germline V gene lookup returns CDR1 DFQATT and CDR2 SNEGSKA (reference sequence). This chain's CDR3 is CSATDRYGYTF. CDR3 nucleotides: TGCAGTGCTACGGACCGGTATGGCTACACCTTC.

This clone has only a few counts. This rearrangement joins TRBV6-4 to TRBJ2-2, with D perhaps assigned TRBD1 or TRBD2 (5 bases each). Germline assignment: CDR1 MRHNA and CDR2 SNTAGT. Trimming took off 8 bases at V and 1 base at J, with 5 bases between the two ends. The CDR3 loop spans 12 amino acids. The CDR3 bases are TGTGCCAGCGGGGGGAACACCGGGGAGCTGTTTTTT. Translating it yields CASGGNTGELFF.

Points on this clone: The sample carries other DNA sequences with the same CDR3. The gene calls are TRBV25-1 and TRBJ2-7; D uncertain. This CDR3 is built from 13 residues. The V and J ends lost 3 bases and 0 bases respectively, with 6 bases between them. Per germline, CDR1 MGHDK and CDR2 SYGVNS. The CDR3 DNA reads TGTGCCAGCAGTGACTCAGCCTCCTACGAGCAGTACTTC. Translated: CASSDSASYEQYF.

J is TRBJ2-7 and V is TRBV28, with D maybe TRBD1 (6 bases). V dropped 2 bases and J dropped 2 bases, with 16 bases sitting between them. The CDR3 length is 16 residues. CDR1 MDHEN and CDR2 SYDVKM come from the germline V gene. Written as DNA, the CDR3 is TGTGCCAGCAGTTTAGTTGTGACAGGCGATCCCTACGAGCAGTACTTC. This sequence encodes CASSLVVTGDPYEQYF.

The sample holds a few counts of this clone. V usage is TRBV30 and J usage is TRBJ1-1; no firm D call. Between the trimmed V and J ends, which lost 0 bases and 0 bases, there was a span of 8 bases. Per the germline V gene, CDR1 is GTSNPN and CDR2 is SVGIG (reference sequence). There are 14 residues in the CDR3. CDR3 sequence reads: CAWSVRPMNTEAFF. The CDR3 coding sequence is TGTGCCTGGAGTGTACGACCTATGAACACTGAAGCTTTCTTT.

This clone was detected only a few times. This chain joins TRBV2 and TRBJ1-5, with unresolved D. Germline V gene lookup returns CDR1 SNHLY and CDR2 FYNNEI. Trimming cost V 4 bases and J 0 bases, with 7 bases left between them. CDR3 length: 14 amino acids. CDR3 protein: CASSGQHSNQPQHF. The DNA for the CDR3 is TGTGCCAGCAGTGGTCAGCATAGCAATCAGCCCCAGCATTTT.

The genes are TRBV15 and TRBJ1-6; TRBD1 aligns across 8 bases. Germline assignment: CDR1 LNHNV and CDR2 YYDKDF (reference sequence). CDR3 length: 15 amino acids. With 1 base clipped from V and 5 bases from J, the junction kept 1 base outside the gene matches. CDR3 sequence: CATSRVDRDNSPLHF. In DNA, the CDR3 is TGTGCCACCAGCAGAGTGGACAGGGATAATTCACCCCTCCACTTT.

CDR3 region: CASTTDLVETQYF. The DNA for the CDR3 is TGTGCCAGCACCACGGACCTGGTCGAGACCCAGTACTTC. This chain links TRBV28 with TRBJ2-5; the D is unclear. Trimming took 7 bases from V and 5 from J, leaving 14 bases between them. Germline loops: CDR1 MDHEN, CDR2 SYDVKM. The CDR3 has 13 amino acids. Combining the CDR3 with reference TRBV28 and TRBJ2-5 gives the whole variable domain DVKVTQSSRYLVKRTGEKVFLECVQDMDHENMFWYRQDPGLGLRLIYFSYDVKMKEKGDIPEGYSVSREKKERFSLILESASTNQTSMYLCASTTDLVETQYFGPGTRLLVL.

The genes are TRBV6-5 and TRBJ2-3, with TRBD1 identical over 9 bases. Unmatched junction bases numbered 5, after V lost 6 bases and J lost 1 base. This CDR3 region has 15 residues. CDR1 and CDR2 from the germline V gene are MNHEY and SVGAGI. The DNA for the CDR3 is TGTGCCAGCAGAGACAGGGGGTCCGGCACAGATACGCAGTATTTT. As protein: CASRDRGSGTDTQYF.

This clone has a handful of counts. V is TRBV10-3 and J is TRBJ2-3; 9 nucleotides match TRBD2. V was clipped by 4 bases and J by 2 bases; unmatched bases: 4. The CDR3 length is 15 residues. CDR1 and CDR2 (germline): ENHRY, SYGVKD. The CDR3 is CAISGLAGTTDTQYF. CDR3 coding DNA: TGTGCCATCAGTGGGCTAGCGGGGACCACAGATACGCAGTATTTT.

Only a few counts were recorded for this clone. The CDR3 spells CASSIPRVRESYEQYF. The CDR3 region has the DNA TGTGCCAGCAGCATCCCCCGGGTCCGTGAGTCCTACGAGCAGTACTTC. The chain recombines TRBV7-9 with TRBJ2-7; D ambiguous. V was clipped by 5 bases and J by 1 base, with 18 bases between them. Germline V CDR1 and CDR2: SEHNR, FQNEAQ (reference sequence). CDR3 length equals 16 residues. Looking up the rest from reference TRBV7-9 and TRBJ2-7 gives the full variable domain: DTGVSQNPRHKITKRGQNVTFRCDPISEHNRLYWYRQTLGQGPEFLTYFQNEAQLEKSRLLSDRFSAERPKGSFSTLEIQRTEQGDSAMYLCASSIPRVRESYEQYFGPGTRLTVT.

The sample holds a few counts of this clone. The chain uses TRBV5-4 and TRBJ2-7, with 9 bases that match TRBD1. V dropped 6 bases and J dropped 4; count of bases not matched to a gene: 8. This CDR3 is 14 amino acids long. Germline values: CDR1 SGHNT, CDR2 YYREEE (reference sequence). The CDR3: CASTLGQGRYEQYF. CDR3 nucleotide sequence: TGTGCCAGCACGCTGGGACAGGGTCGTTACGAGCAGTACTTC.